A single T cell receptor (beta chain) is shown here with its context. This sample is part of a study of blood T cell repertoires in COVID-19. Study as a whole: PBMCs, B-cell-depleted T cells, or T cells were the source of the cDNA or gDNA that made up the material.

Original processing methods: Using reference gene primer amplification, nucleated cell counts were estimated. The repertoire was sequenced with immunoSEQ multiplex PCR; TCRdb's copy has only in-frame clones and lacks some. The DNA was the basis for D and trimming; V, J and clone size are from that table. The repertoire has 300,000 to 400,000 clones, about 87% of them found once; the top ten carry around 8%. CDR1 is DFQATT and CDR2 is SNEGSKA in the germline V gene (reference sequence). The V gene end was trimmed by 3 bases and the J gene end by 8 bases; junction bases not matched to a gene: 10. The CDR3 runs to 15 residues.

The chain carries TRBV20-1 and TRBJ1-2; 12 bases match TRBD1. The TCR comes from a woman in her forties or fifties who had recovered from COVID-19. Sequencing was performed on peripheral blood. The CDR3 here is CSASRSGQGASGYTF. In DNA form, the CDR3 reads TGCAGTGCTAGTCGTTCGGGACAGGGGGCGAGCGGCTACACCTTC.